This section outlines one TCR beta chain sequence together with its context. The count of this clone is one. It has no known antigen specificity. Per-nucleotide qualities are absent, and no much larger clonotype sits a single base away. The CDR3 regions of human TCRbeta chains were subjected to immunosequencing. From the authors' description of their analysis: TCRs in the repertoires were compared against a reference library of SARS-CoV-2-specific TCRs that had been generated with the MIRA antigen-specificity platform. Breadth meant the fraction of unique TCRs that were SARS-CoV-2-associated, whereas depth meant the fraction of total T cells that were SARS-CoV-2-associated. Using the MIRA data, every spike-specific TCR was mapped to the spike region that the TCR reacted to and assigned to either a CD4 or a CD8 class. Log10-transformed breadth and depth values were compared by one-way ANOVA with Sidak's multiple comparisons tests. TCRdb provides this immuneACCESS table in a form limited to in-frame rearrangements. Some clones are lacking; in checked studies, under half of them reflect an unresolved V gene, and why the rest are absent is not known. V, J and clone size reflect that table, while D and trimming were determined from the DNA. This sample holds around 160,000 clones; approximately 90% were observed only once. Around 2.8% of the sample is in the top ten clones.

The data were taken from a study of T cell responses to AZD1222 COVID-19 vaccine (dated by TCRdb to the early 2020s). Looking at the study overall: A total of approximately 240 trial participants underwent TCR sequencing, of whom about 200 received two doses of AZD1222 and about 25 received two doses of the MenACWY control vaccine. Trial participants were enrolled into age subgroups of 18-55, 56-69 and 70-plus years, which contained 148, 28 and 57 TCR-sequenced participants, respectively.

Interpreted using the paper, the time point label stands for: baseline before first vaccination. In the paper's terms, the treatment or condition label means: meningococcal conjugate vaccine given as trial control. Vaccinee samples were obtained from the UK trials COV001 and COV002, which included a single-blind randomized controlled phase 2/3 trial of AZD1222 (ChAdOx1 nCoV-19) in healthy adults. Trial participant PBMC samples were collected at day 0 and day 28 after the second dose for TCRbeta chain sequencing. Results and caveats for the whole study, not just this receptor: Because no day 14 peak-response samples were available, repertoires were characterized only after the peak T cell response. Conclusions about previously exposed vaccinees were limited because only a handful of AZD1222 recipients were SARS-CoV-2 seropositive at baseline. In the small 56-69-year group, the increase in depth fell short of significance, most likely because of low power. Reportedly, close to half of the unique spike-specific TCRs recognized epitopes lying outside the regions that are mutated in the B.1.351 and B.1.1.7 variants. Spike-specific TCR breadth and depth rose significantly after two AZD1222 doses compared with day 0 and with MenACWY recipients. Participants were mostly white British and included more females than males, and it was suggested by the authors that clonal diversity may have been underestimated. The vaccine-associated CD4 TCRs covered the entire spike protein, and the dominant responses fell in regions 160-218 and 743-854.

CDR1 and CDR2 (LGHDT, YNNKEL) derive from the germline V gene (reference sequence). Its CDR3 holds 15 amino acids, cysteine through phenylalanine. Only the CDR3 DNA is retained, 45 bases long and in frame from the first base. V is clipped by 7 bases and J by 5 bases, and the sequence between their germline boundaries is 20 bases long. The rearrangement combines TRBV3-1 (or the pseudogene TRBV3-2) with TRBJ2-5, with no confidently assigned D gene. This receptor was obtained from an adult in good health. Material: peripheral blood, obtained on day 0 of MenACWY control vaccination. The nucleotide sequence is TGTGCCAGCAAAACCCAGACACTTACGTGGGAGACCCAGTACTTC. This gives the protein CASKTQTLTWETQYF.